The entry that follows covers one T cell receptor (beta chain) sequence. This sample is part of a study of naive and memory T cell subsets. Germline values: CDR1 DFQATT, CDR2 SNEGSKA (reference sequence). The V gene end was trimmed by 5 bases and the J gene end by 2 bases; junction bases not matched to a gene: 9. This CDR3 spans 15 amino acids. An equimolar mix of two oligonucleotides served as the beta constant-region primer for TRBC1 and TRBC2. Ligated cDNA was amplified by four rounds of PCR with nested alpha and beta constant-region primers and SP2. An oligonucleotide with the SP2 primer and a 12-nucleotide UMI was ligated to the cDNA 3' end. TCRdb called the UMI-ligation and nested PCR reads again in MiXCR, with one record for every CDR3 protein. The sample consists of 120,000 or so distinct CDR3 sequences, roughly 36% of them appearing once.

The V gene is TRBV20-1, the J gene TRBJ2-5, with 9 bases matching TRBD1. Sample: central memory CD4+ T cells from blood. The receptor was derived from a human donor in good health. This chain's CDR3 is CSARSWDRAQETQYF. The CDR3 nucleotides read TGCAGTGCTCGATCATGGGACAGGGCGCAAGAGACCCAGTACTTC.